Listed below are T cell receptor beta chains from one sample, sequenced in a study of shared clonotypes between healthy human individuals. Clones were read by immunoSEQ multiplex PCR, and TCRdb kept only the in-frame ones, dropping some. The sample has some 800,000 clones; more than 85% are singletons. The sequenced sample was naive CD8+ T cells sorted from blood. These receptors were taken from a man aged 30-40 years in good health. The CDR3 runs from the conserved cysteine through the conserved F or W. The D gene is left open where the match is weak. Expanded clones are given a class, and other clones once, few, many or no size at all.

NA | many | TRBJ2-2 | TRBV28 | CASSWSPGELFF | TGTGCCAGCAGCTGGAGCCCCGGGGAGCTGTTTTTT
NA | NA | TRBJ1-1 | TRBV27 | CASGGNTEAFF | TGTGCCAGCGGGGGGAACACTGAAGCTTTCTTT
TRBD1 | NA | TRBJ2-5 | TRBV27 | CVPWSSMDRGETQYF | TGTGTGCCATGGAGCTCCATGGACAGGGGAGAGACCCAGTACTTC
NA | NA | TRBJ2-1 | TRBV5-1 | CASSLGPPYYNEQFF | TGCGCCAGCAGCTTGGGACCGCCGTACTACAATGAGCAGTTCTTC
TRBD2 | NA | TRBJ2-7 | TRBV13 | CASSNRDYTYEQYF | TGTGCCAGCAGCAACCGGGACTACACCTACGAGCAGTACTTC
NA | NA | TRBJ2-3 | TRBV14 | CASSQDGLRVSTDTQYF | TGTGCCAGCAGCCAAGATGGCCTGAGGGTGAGCACAGATACGCAGTATTTT
TRBD2 | NA | TRBJ2-1 | TRBV11-3 | CASSPGTSHNEQFF | TGTGCCAGCAGCCCCGGGACTAGCCACAATGAGCAGTTCTTC
TRBD1 | NA | TRBJ1-2 | TRBV7-2 | CASSSRQGHGYTF | TGTGCCAGCAGCTCCCGACAGGGTCATGGCTACACCTTC
NA | NA | TRBJ2-6 | TRBV7-9 | CASSLADSGANVLTF | TGTGCCAGCAGCTTAGCGGACTCTGGGGCCAACGTCCTGACTTTC
NA | once | TRBJ1-5 | TRBV28 | CASSPVGSYNQPQHF | TGTGCCAGCAGCCCAGTAGGGTCCTACAATCAGCCCCAGCATTTT
NA | few | TRBJ2-7 | TRBV20-1 | CSARDLYEQYF | TGCAGTGCTAGAGATCTCTACGAGCAGTACTTC
NA | NA | TRBJ2-2 | TRBV11-1 | CASSLAADYGELFF | TGTGCCAGCAGCTTAGCAGCGGACTACGGGGAGCTGTTTTTT
TRBD1 | NA | TRBJ1-2 | TRBV7-6 | CASSLLGQGADGYTF | TGTGCCAGCAGCTTGTTGGGTCAGGGGGCGGATGGCTACACCTTC
NA | NA | TRBJ1-2 | TRBV18 | CASSPAGTSAGNYGYTF | TGTGCCAGCTCACCAGCAGGGACTTCCGCCGGTAACTATGGCTACACCTTC
TRBD2 | NA | TRBJ2-7 | TRBV7-9 | CASSSLLAGGSYEQYF | TGTGCCAGCAGCTCCTTACTAGCGGGAGGTTCGTATGAGCAGTACTTC
TRBD2 | few | TRBJ2-1 | TRBV19 | CASSMGGDHSSYNEQFF | TGTGCCAGTAGTATGGGAGGGGACCATAGCTCCTACAATGAGCAGTTCTTC
NA | NA | TRBJ2-7 | TRBV5-6 | CASSQWIDFVEDEQYF | TGTGCCAGCAGCCAATGGATAGATTTCGTCGAGGACGAGCAGTACTTC
NA | NA | TRBJ2-1 | TRBV2 | CASMGEDNHNEQFF | TGTGCCAGCATGGGCGAGGACAATCACAATGAGCAGTTCTTC
NA | NA | TRBJ2-7 | TRBV27 | CASSSAGRPSYEQYF | TGTGCCAGCAGTTCTGCTGGGCGCCCCTCCTACGAGCAGTACTTC
TRBD2 | NA | TRBJ2-7 | TRBV13 | CASSLGGGPGYEQYF | TGTGCCAGCAGCTTAGGGGGAGGGCCGGGCTACGAGCAGTACTTC
NA | few | TRBJ1-2 | TRBV27 | CATGVLNYGYTF | TGTGCCACAGGAGTTTTAAACTATGGCTACACCTTC
NA | once | TRBJ1-1 | TRBV28 | CASSFPGGNTEAFF | TGTGCCAGCAGTTTCCCCGGCGGGAACACTGAAGCTTTCTTT
TRBD1 | NA | TRBJ1-2 | TRBV5-4 | CASSVQGDYGYTF | TGTGCCAGCAGCGTACAGGGGGACTATGGCTACACCTTC
NA | once | TRBJ1-1 | TRBV11-2 | CASSSSRAEKGTEAFF | TGTGCCAGCAGCTCATCGCGGGCTGAAAAAGGCACTGAAGCTTTCTTT
NA | NA | TRBJ1-4 | TRBV25-1 | CASSEWGTNEKLFF | TGTGCCAGCAGTGAATGGGGAACTAATGAAAAACTGTTTTTT
NA | NA | TRBJ2-1 | TRBV6-1 | CASSEFHNNEQFF | TGTGCCAGCTCGGAATTCCACAACAATGAGCAGTTCTTC
TRBD1 | NA | TRBJ1-2 | TRBV7-8 | CASSLVAGGWNGYTF | TGTGCCAGCAGCTTAGTGGCAGGGGGTTGGAATGGCTACACCTTC
NA | NA | TRBJ2-1 | TRBV4-1 | CASSHTRGPGPTDEQFF | TGCGCCAGCAGCCATACCCGGGGTCCGGGACCTACGGATGAGCAGTTCTTC
NA | once | TRBJ2-5 | TRBV11-2 | CASSFREVETQYF | TGTGCCAGCAGCTTCAGGGAGGTAGAGACCCAGTACTTC
TRBD2 | few | TRBJ2-3 | TRBV7-2 | CASSSIIAGSQYF | TGTGCCAGCAGCTCGATTATAGCGGGATCGCAGTATTTT
TRBD2 | NA | TRBJ2-1 | TRBV9 | CASLTPRAGGVNYNEQFF | TGTGCCAGCCTTACTCCCCGAGCGGGAGGCGTTAACTACAATGAGCAGTTCTTC
NA | NA | TRBJ2-7 | TRBV15 | CATRDRLSDEQYF | TGTGCCACCAGGGACAGACTCTCCGACGAGCAGTACTTC
NA | NA | TRBJ1-4 | TRBV5-1 | CASSLLPGDEKLFF | TGCGCCAGCAGCTTGCTTCCGGGGGATGAAAAACTGTTTTTT
TRBD1 | NA | TRBJ2-7 | TRBV27 | CASSLATGGYEQYF | TGTGCCAGCAGTTTGGCGACAGGGGGCTACGAGCAGTACTTC
NA | NA | TRBJ1-4 | TRBV19 | CASSIYGASSEKLFF | TGTGCCAGTAGTATTTATGGGGCAAGTAGCGAAAAACTGTTTTTT
NA | NA | TRBJ2-7 | TRBV27 | CASRLAPSSYEQYF | TGTGCCAGCAGATTAGCGCCGAGCTCCTACGAGCAGTACTTC
NA | NA | TRBJ2-1 | TRBV6-5 | CASSYSAGRYNEQFF | TGTGCCAGCAGTTACTCGGCGGGACGTTACAATGAGCAGTTCTTC
NA | NA | TRBJ2-5 | TRBV7-9 | CASSSLSGEETQYF | TGTGCCAGCAGCTCCCTCTCGGGGGAAGAGACCCAGTACTTC
NA | NA | TRBJ2-7 | TRBV7-2 | CASSPSDSYHEQYF | TGTGCCAGCAGCCCCTCGGACAGTTACCACGAGCAGTACTTC
NA | NA | TRBJ2-2 | TRBV10-1 | CASRAGTNTGELFF | TGCGCCAGCAGGGCGGGCACGAACACCGGGGAGCTGTTTTTT
TRBD1 | NA | TRBJ2-7 | TRBV5-1 | CASSLSRQGPYEQYF | TGCGCCAGCAGCTTGAGTCGACAGGGTCCCTACGAGCAGTACTTC
NA | NA | TRBJ1-1 | TRBV7-9 | CASSLDGGPDTEAFF | TGTGCCAGCAGCTTAGATGGGGGGCCCGACACTGAAGCTTTCTTT
TRBD1 | NA | TRBJ2-3 | TRBV9 | CASSVWTGGYDTDTQYF | TGTGCCAGCAGCGTATGGACAGGGGGGTATGACACAGATACGCAGTATTTT
NA | NA | TRBJ2-7 | TRBV7-9 | CASSPHTYEQYF | TGTGCCAGCAGCCCCCATACCTACGAGCAGTACTTC
TRBD1 | NA | TRBJ2-3 | TRBV29-1 | CSVEWAGGVDTQYF | TGCAGCGTTGAATGGGCAGGGGGCGTCGATACGCAGTATTTT
TRBD1 | few | TRBJ2-7 | TRBV6-5 | CASSSGTGGYEQYF | TGTGCCAGCAGTTCCGGGACAGGGGGTTACGAGCAGTACTTC
NA | NA | TRBJ1-1 | TRBV5-1 | CASSSGDGNTEAFF | TGCGCCAGCAGCTCAGGGGACGGCAACACTGAAGCTTTCTTT